Below are 13 T cell receptor beta chains sequenced from a single sample in a study of shared clonotypes between healthy human individuals. Naive CD8 populations comprised CD45RO-negative cells positively selected for CCR7, excluding terminally differentiated effector memory CD45RA+ cells. Data came from immunoSEQ multiplex PCR; TCRdb stores just in-frame clones and leaves some out. The sample shows around 2.1 million clones, approximately 94% of them seen only once. The sample taken for sequencing was naive CD8+ T cells from PBMCs. These receptors were taken from a young man in good health. Some clones in this sample may be carry-over from other donors' samples.

This chain uses TRBV7-8 with TRBJ2-1; either TRBD1 or TRBD2 may supply D (5 bases each). Trimming pared 2 bases from V and 8 bases from J, leaving 16 bases between. The germline CDR1 and CDR2 sequences are SGHVS and FQNEAQ. This CDR3 comprises 15 residues. The CDR3 protein is CASSLWERGRDEQFF. The CDR3 bases are TGTGCCAGCAGCTTATGGGAGAGGGGAAGAGATGAGCAGTTCTTC. Complete variable domain (other parts from reference TRBV7-8 and TRBJ2-1): GAGVSQSPRYKVAKRGQDVALRCDPISGHVSLFWYQQALGQGPEFLTYFQNEAQLDKSGLPSDRFFAERPEGSVSTLKIQRTQQEDSAVYLCASSLWERGRDEQFFGPGTRLTVL.

The chain links TRBV5-6 to TRBJ1-2; D is perhaps TRBD1 (5 bases). This CDR3 has 13 residues. CDR1 and CDR2 from the germline V gene are SGHDT and YYEEEE. Trimming removed 2 bases at V and 8 bases at J, with 13 bases between. The CDR3 DNA sequence: TGTGCCAGCAGCTTTCCCGCGGGGCACGGCTACACCTTC. Its translation: CASSFPAGHGYTF.

The gene calls are TRBV7-9 and TRBJ2-5; the D gene is possibly TRBD1 (6 bases). This CDR3 has 15 amino acids. The V end was cut by 5 bases, the J end by 4 bases, with 17 bases between. Germline CDR1 is SEHNR and CDR2 is FQNEAQ (reference sequence). CDR3 coding DNA: TGTGCCAGCAGCCGGACACAGGGTCCTATAGAGACCCAGTACTTC. Protein sequence: CASSRTQGPIETQYF.

This sequence joins TRBV7-9 and TRBJ2-3, with 7 positions matching TRBD2. J lost 6 bases, V lost 5 bases, and 14 bases had no gene match. Germline CDR1 is SEHNR and CDR2 is FQNEAQ (reference sequence). CDR3 length equals 16 residues. The DNA for the CDR3 is TGTGCCAGCAGCCCCTGGTGGCGAGAGGGAGGGGATACGCAGTATTTT. Amino acids: CASSPWWREGGDTQYF.

The chain is built from TRBV9 and TRBJ1-5; D is unresolved. The germline V gene has CDR1 SGDLS and CDR2 YYNGEE. CDR3 length: 13 residues. Trimming left V 3 bases short and J 2 bases short, with 6 bases between. The CDR3 DNA is TGTGCCAGCAGCGGTCCGGGCAATCAGCCCCAGCATTTT. Its protein product is CASSGPGNQPQHF.

CDR3 sequence: CASSPRRTGVNTGELFF. CDR3 in DNA: TGTGCCAGCAGCCCCAGGAGGACAGGGGTGAACACCGGGGAGCTGTTTTTT. The chain recombines TRBV28 with TRBJ2-2; 9 nucleotides align to TRBD1. V lost 6 bases to trimming and J lost 1 base; unmatched junction nucleotides: 9. Germline V gene sequence: CDR1 MDHEN, CDR2 SYDVKM. The CDR3 has 17 residues.

The chain uses TRBV4-3 and TRBJ2-7, with D possibly being TRBD1 (7 bases). V was clipped by 2 bases and J by 0 bases, with 20 bases between them. Looked up from germline, CDR1 is LGHNA and CDR2 is YSLEER. The CDR3 runs 18 residues. CDR3: CASSQSGYWTGSSYEQYF. The CDR3 region has the DNA TGCGCCAGCAGCCAAAGCGGGTACTGGACAGGCAGCTCCTACGAGCAGTACTTC.

The genes are TRBV7-3 and TRBJ1-5; D may be TRBD1 (6 bases). The germline CDR1 and CDR2 sequences are SGHTA and FQGTGA. The CDR3 extends over 17 amino acids. Between the trimmed V and J ends, which lost 2 bases and 11 bases, there was a span of 25 bases. Here the CDR3 DNA reads TGTGCCAGCAGCTTAGTTTCAGGGGCCTGCGTTTTCAGGACCCAGCATTTT. Protein product: CASSLVSGACVFRTQHF. The full variable domain, in which reference TRBV7-3 and TRBJ1-5 provide the parts outside the CDR3, is GAGVSQTPSNKVTEKGKYVELRCDPISGHTALYWYRQSLGQGPEFLIYFQGTGAADDSGLPNDRFFAVRPEGSVSTLKIQRTERGDSAVYLCASSLVSGACVFRTQHFGDGTRLSIL.

The chain is built from TRBV27 and TRBJ2-1; 10 bases are a match to TRBD1. The CDR3 covers 15 residues. Germline V gene data show CDR1 as MNHEY and CDR2 as SMNVEV (reference sequence). Trimming at V came to 4 bases and at J to 6 bases, leaving 6 bases not matched to a gene. Written as DNA, the CDR3 is TGTGCCAGCAGTTCCGTGGGGACAGGGGTCAATGAGCAGTTCTTC. The encoded protein is CASSSVGTGVNEQFF.

This clone was detected only once. V is TRBV4-1 and J is TRBJ2-1; TRBD1 or TRBD2 may be the D gene (7 bases each). Germline loops: CDR1 MGHRA, CDR2 YSYEKL. This CDR3 has 15 residues. V lost 4 bases to trimming and J lost 9 bases, with 19 bases between them. CDR3 in amino acids: CASSPRGGGAIEQFF. The CDR3 DNA is TGCGCCAGCAGCCCCAGGGGGGGAGGGGCAATTGAGCAGTTCTTC.

V gene TRBV19 combines with J gene TRBJ2-7, with 8 bases aligning to TRBD1. CDR3 length equals 14 residues. Germline CDR1 reads LNHDA; CDR2 reads SQIVND (reference sequence). Trimming at V came to 10 bases and at J to 2 bases, leaving 10 bases not matched to a gene. The CDR3 loop is CATIRPGQAYEQYF. CDR3 DNA: TGTGCCACAATTAGACCGGGACAGGCCTACGAGCAGTACTTC.

The rearrangement joins TRBV7-9 to TRBJ1-5; tentatively, D is TRBD1 (6 bases). This CDR3 comprises 16 residues. CDR1 is SEHNR and CDR2 is FQNEAQ in the germline V gene (reference sequence). Trimming shortened V by 1 base and J by 2 bases, and 12 bases separated the two germline ends. The CDR3 here is CASSLVGGEGNQPQHF. As DNA, the CDR3 is TGTGCCAGCAGCTTAGTGGGGGGCGAGGGCAATCAGCCCCAGCATTTT.

As for this clone: The same CDR3 arises from other DNA sequences in this sample as well. V usage is TRBV5-1 and J usage is TRBJ1-5; 7 positions match TRBD1. This CDR3 region has 14 residues. V trimming: 0 bases; J trimming: 4 bases; junction bases outside the gene matches: 1. Germline CDR1 reads SGHRS; CDR2 reads YFSETQ. The CDR3 bases are TGCGCCAGCAGCTTGGCAGGGGGGAATCAGCCCCAGCATTTT. It yields the protein CASSLAGGNQPQHF.